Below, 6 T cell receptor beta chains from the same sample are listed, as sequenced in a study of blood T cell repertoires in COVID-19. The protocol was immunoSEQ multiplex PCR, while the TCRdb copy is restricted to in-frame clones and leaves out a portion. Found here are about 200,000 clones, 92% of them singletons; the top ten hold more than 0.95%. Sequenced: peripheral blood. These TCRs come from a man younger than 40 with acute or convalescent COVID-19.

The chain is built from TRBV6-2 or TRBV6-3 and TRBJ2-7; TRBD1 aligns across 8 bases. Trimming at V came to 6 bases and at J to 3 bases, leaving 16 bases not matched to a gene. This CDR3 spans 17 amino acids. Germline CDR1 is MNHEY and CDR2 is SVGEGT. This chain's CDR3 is CASSPGQGSRFDYEQYF. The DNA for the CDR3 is TGTGCCAGCAGCCCTGGACAGGGATCCAGGTTTGACTACGAGCAGTACTTC.

CDR3 sequence reads: CASSPQGAKPNEKLFF. The CDR3 DNA is TGTGCCAGCAGTCCGCAGGGGGCAAAGCCTAATGAAAAACTGTTTTTT. V gene TRBV27 combines with J gene TRBJ1-4, with 8 bases identical to TRBD1. This CDR3 has 16 residues. Germline V lookup: CDR1 MNHEY, CDR2 SMNVEV (reference sequence). V trimming: 5 bases; J trimming: 3 bases; junction bases outside the gene matches: 8.

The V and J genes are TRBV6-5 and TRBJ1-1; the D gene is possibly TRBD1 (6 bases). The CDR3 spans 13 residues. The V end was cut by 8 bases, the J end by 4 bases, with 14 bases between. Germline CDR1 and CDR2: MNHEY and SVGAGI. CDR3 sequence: CASQMTGFTEAFF. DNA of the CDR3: TGTGCCAGCCAAATGACAGGTTTCACTGAAGCTTTCTTT.

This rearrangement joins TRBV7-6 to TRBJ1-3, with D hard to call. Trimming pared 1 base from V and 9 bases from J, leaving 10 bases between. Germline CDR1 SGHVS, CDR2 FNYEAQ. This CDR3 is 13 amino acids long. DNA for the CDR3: TGTGCCAGCAGCTTAGACAGAGCACGCACCATATATTTT. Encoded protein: CASSLDRARTIYF.

This CDR3 is CASSDRGLEAFF. The CDR3 bases are TGTGCCAGCTCGGACAGGGGGCTTGAAGCTTTCTTT. The chain has TRBV7-3 and TRBJ1-1; 11 bases are shared with TRBD1. This CDR3 has 12 amino acids. V dropped 8 bases and J dropped 7; count of bases not matched to a gene: 3. Germline lookup yields CDR1 SGHTA and CDR2 FQGTGA.

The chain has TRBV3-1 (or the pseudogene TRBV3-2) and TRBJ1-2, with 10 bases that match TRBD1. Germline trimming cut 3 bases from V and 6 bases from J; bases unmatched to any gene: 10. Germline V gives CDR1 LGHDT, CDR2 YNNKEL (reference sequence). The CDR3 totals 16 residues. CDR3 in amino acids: CASSHRDRGRLDGYTF. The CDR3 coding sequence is TGTGCCAGCAGCCACCGGGACAGGGGACGTCTGGATGGCTACACCTTC.